These 11 T cell receptor beta chains share one sample of origin, sequenced in a study of blood T cell repertoires in COVID-19. TCRdb's table, derived via immunoSEQ multiplex PCR, lists solely in-frame clones and lacks some. Of approximately 130,000 clones detected, approximately 85% appear once; the ten largest clones hold around 4%. The sequenced sample consisted of peripheral blood. Every receptor here comes from a human donor in a cohort sampled during active COVID-19.

The chain couples TRBV19 to TRBJ1-1, with no clear D. The CDR3 is made up of 15 amino acids. Germline V lookup: CDR1 LNHDA, CDR2 SQIVND (reference sequence). V was shortened by 9 bases and J by 4 bases, with 21 bases between the two germline ends. The CDR3 nucleotides read TGTGCCAGCTCGTGGGGTGCGGGAGGGAGCACTGAAGCTTTCTTT. As protein: CASSWGAGGSTEAFF. Supplemented by reference TRBV19 and TRBJ1-1, the full variable domain reads DGGITQSPKYLFRKEGQNVTLSCEQNLNHDAMYWYRQDPGQGLRLIYYSQIVNDFQKGDIAEGYSVSREKKESFPLTVTSAQKNPTAFYLCASSWGAGGSTEAFFGQGTRLTVV.

The chain links TRBV7-2 to TRBJ2-3; TRBD2 might be the D (5 bases). The CDR3 is made up of 13 amino acids. Germline CDR1 SGHTA, CDR2 FQGNSA. Trimming stripped 2 bases from V and 5 bases from J, with 8 bases between. CDR3 sequence reads: CASSLRGRDTQYF. CDR3 bases: TGTGCCAGCAGCTTAAGAGGGAGAGATACGCAGTATTTT. The full variable domain, rest sourced from reference TRBV7-2 and TRBJ2-3, is GAGVSQSPSNKVTEKGKDVELRCDPISGHTALYWYRQSLGQGLEFLIYFQGNSAPDKSGLPSDRFSAERTGGSVSTLTIQRTQQEDSAVYLCASSLRGRDTQYFGPGTRLTVL.

The chain carries TRBV20-1 and TRBJ2-2, with 10 nucleotides matching TRBD2. The J segment lost 3 bases and the V segment lost 3 bases, leaving 1 base of the junction unmatched. Per germline, CDR1 DFQATT and CDR2 SNEGSKA (reference sequence). This CDR3 comprises 14 residues. Here the CDR3 DNA reads TGCAGTGCTAGTAGCGGGAGGCACACCGGGGAGCTGTTTTTT. Residues: CSASSGRHTGELFF.

The rearrangement uses TRBV7-2 and TRBJ1-6; no clear D gene. Germline CDR1 SGHTA, CDR2 FQGNSA. CDR3 size: 17 residues. The V end was cut by 1 base, the J end by 4 bases, with 14 bases between. The CDR3 bases are TGTGCCAGCAGCTTAGGAGTCACTCAAACGTATAATTCACCCCTCCACTTT. Protein: CASSLGVTQTYNSPLHF. Using reference TRBV7-2 and TRBJ1-6 for the parts outside the CDR3, the full variable domain is GAGVSQSPSNKVTEKGKDVELRCDPISGHTALYWYRQSLGQGLEFLIYFQGNSAPDKSGLPSDRFSAERTGGSVSTLTIQRTQQEDSAVYLCASSLGVTQTYNSPLHFGNGTRLTVT.

J is TRBJ1-6 and V is TRBV19; D unresolved. Trimming stripped 4 bases from V and 6 bases from J, with 13 bases between. CDR3 size: 15 residues. The germline CDR1 and CDR2 sequences are LNHDA and SQIVND (reference sequence). The CDR3 DNA follows: TGTGCCAGTAGTAGCGCAGAGGCCCGTAATTCACCCCTCCACTTT. Residues: CASSSAEARNSPLHF.

The chain joins TRBV3-1 (or the pseudogene TRBV3-2) to TRBJ2-3; D might be TRBD1 (5 bases). Germline V gene sequence: CDR1 LGHDT, CDR2 YNNKEL (reference sequence). The CDR3 consists of 13 residues. V was shortened by 0 bases and J by 4 bases, with 5 bases between the two germline ends. The DNA for the CDR3 is TGTGCCAGCAGCCAAGACAGGGCAGATACGCAGTATTTT. Its protein is CASSQDRADTQYF.

The table lists this clone with a count of one. The V gene is TRBV1, the J gene TRBJ1-1. TRBV1 is shown as a pseudogene. This CDR3 is 15 amino acids long. CDR3: CTSSHHHQRNTEAFF. The CDR3 DNA follows: TGCACCAGCAGCCATCATCATCAGCGGAACACTGAAGCTTTCTTT.

The chain is built from TRBV2 and TRBJ2-5; 7 bases fit TRBD1. The CDR3 spans 13 residues. J was trimmed by 4 bases and V by 6 bases; bases with no gene match: 5. The V gene's germline CDR1 is SNHLY and CDR2 FYNNEI. CDR3 DNA sequence: TGTGCCAGCAGGGAGACAGGGTTAGAGACCCAGTACTTC. Protein sequence: CASRETGLETQYF.

V and J are TRBV9 and TRBJ2-2; D is unclear. This CDR3 contains 14 residues. Germline loops: CDR1 SGDLS, CDR2 YYNGEE. Trimming removed 2 bases from V and 4 bases from J, with 9 bases in between. CDR3 sequence: CASSVGATTGELFF. CDR3 bases: TGTGCCAGCAGCGTTGGAGCGACCACCGGGGAGCTGTTTTTT.

DNA of the CDR3: TGTGCCAGCAGCCGAGGGCGGGCCATTTTCTACGAGCAGTACGTC. It specifies CASSRGRAIFYEQYV. V and J are TRBV11-3 and TRBJ2-7; a weak D match, TRBD2 (5 bases). From germline, CDR1 is SGHNT and CDR2 YENEEA. V gave up 5 bases and J gave up 3 bases, with 17 bases separating them. The CDR3 loop spans 15 amino acids.

This clone was seen a handful of times. V gene TRBV6-2 or TRBV6-3 combines with J gene TRBJ2-3, with 8 bases fitting TRBD2. CDR1 MNHEY and CDR2 SVGEGT come from the germline V gene. The CDR3 loop spans 18 amino acids. V lost 2 bases and J lost 2; bases outside the gene matches: 12. The chain's CDR3 is CASSYGGGAGAPTDTQYF. In nucleotides, the CDR3 is TGTGCCAGCAGTTACGGGGGAGGAGCGGGGGCCCCCACAGATACGCAGTATTTT.